This is a list of T cell receptor beta chains from one sample in a study of shared clonotypes between healthy human individuals. Assay: immunoSEQ multiplex PCR; the TCRdb copy retains only in-frame clones and omits some. The sample contains about 2.2 million clones, approximately 92% of which appear only once. Sequencing used naive CD8+ T cells from PBMCs. The receptors come from a man younger than 35 in good health. Some clones in this sample may be carry-over from other donors' samples. CDR3s include the opening cysteine and the closing phenylalanine or tryptophan. A D gene is named only where the DNA matches it firmly. Rows give clone size only sometimes, using once, few, many, or a class for an expanded clone.

CDR3aa,CDR3nt,abundance,j_gene,d_gene,v_gene,len
CASSGMGSSYEQYF,TGTGCCAGCAGTGGTATGGGGAGCTCCTACGAGCAGTACTTC,-,TRBJ2-7,-,TRBV6-1,14
CASSPGTSGRETQYF,TGTGCCAGCAGTCCTGGGACTAGCGGGCGGGAGACCCAGTACTTC,once,TRBJ2-5,TRBD2,TRBV27,15
CASSERGGNTEAFF,TGTGCCAGCAGTGAAAGGGGAGGGAACACTGAAGCTTTCTTT,few,TRBJ1-1,-,TRBV2,14
CASSTRDSLNEKLFF,TGTGCCAGTAGTACCCGGGACAGCTTGAATGAAAAACTGTTTTTT,-,TRBJ1-4,TRBD1,TRBV19,15
CASSPNVRGEQYF,TGCGCCAGCAGCCCCAACGTGCGAGGCGAGCAGTACTTC,-,TRBJ2-7,-,TRBV4-3,13
CASSQVTASSYEQYF,TGCGCCAGCAGCCAAGTGACGGCGAGCTCCTACGAGCAGTACTTC,-,TRBJ2-7,-,TRBV4-1,15
CAAGSPDYEQYF,TGTGCCGCGGGGAGCCCAGACTACGAGCAGTACTTC,-,TRBJ2-7,-,TRBV6-5,12
CASSETGLAGYNEQFF,TGCGCCAGCAGTGAGACGGGACTAGCAGGTTACAATGAGCAGTTCTTC,-,TRBJ2-1,TRBD2,TRBV10-2,16
CASSQGTSGRDRQYF,TGTGCCAGCAGCCAAGGGACTAGCGGGAGGGATCGGCAGTACTTC,-,TRBJ2-7,TRBD2,TRBV4-2,15
CASSQSLLQPMNTEAFF,TGCGCCAGCAGTCAATCGCTTCTGCAGCCTATGAACACTGAAGCTTTCTTT,-,TRBJ1-1,-,TRBV23-1,17
CASSQAGGASTEAFF,TGCGCCAGCAGCCAAGCGGGGGGAGCGAGCACTGAAGCTTTCTTT,-,TRBJ1-1,-,TRBV4-1,15
CASSPHRGGPKDTQYF,TGTGCCAGCAGTCCCCATAGGGGAGGGCCGAAAGATACGCAGTATTTT,-,TRBJ2-3,TRBD2,TRBV28,16
CASSVGWGREQFF,TGTGCCAGCAGCGTAGGGTGGGGGCGTGAGCAGTTCTTC,-,TRBJ2-1,-,TRBV9,13
CASSGGTGELFF,TGTGCCAGCAGCGGAGGAACCGGGGAGCTGTTTTTT,-,TRBJ2-2,-,TRBV9,12
CASSQDLVGLAAPNEQFF,TGCGCCAGCAGCCAAGATTTAGTAGGACTAGCGGCCCCCAATGAGCAGTTCTTC,-,TRBJ2-1,TRBD2,TRBV4-1,18
CASSWTAYNEQFF,TGTGCCAGCAGTTGGACGGCCTACAATGAGCAGTTCTTC,-,TRBJ2-1,-,TRBV5-6,13
CASSIQGMSQPQHF,TGTGCCAGTAGTATACAGGGGATGAGTCAGCCCCAGCATTTT,few,TRBJ1-5,-,TRBV19,14
CASSSLGPSGPNEQFF,TGTGCCAGCAGCTCCCTCGGGCCTAGCGGGCCTAATGAGCAGTTCTTC,-,TRBJ2-1,TRBD2,TRBV7-6,16
CASSQDGGLGYGYTF,TGTGCCAGCAGCCAAGATGGGGGGCTTGGGTATGGCTACACCTTC,-,TRBJ1-2,-,TRBV4-2,15
CASSYLPSYEQYF,TGTGCCAGCAGTTACCTGCCTTCCTACGAGCAGTACTTC,-,TRBJ2-7,-,TRBV6-5,13
CASTPGAGSQPQHF,TGTGCCAGTACCCCGGGGGCGGGGAGTCAGCCCCAGCATTTT,-,TRBJ1-5,-,TRBV19,14
CASSLGSQTTNYGYTF,TGTGCCAGCAGCTTAGGGTCCCAGACCACTAACTATGGCTACACCTTC,-,TRBJ1-2,-,TRBV7-8,16
CASSSFGLNSYEQYF,TGTGCCAGCAGCTCCTTTGGGCTGAACTCCTACGAGCAGTACTTC,-,TRBJ2-7,-,TRBV5-8,15
CASSARGTRTEAFF,TGTGCCAGCAGCGCGCGAGGGACCAGGACTGAAGCTTTCTTT,-,TRBJ1-1,-,TRBV11-3,14
CASSYRGGFYGYTF,TGTGCCAGCAGTTACAGGGGGGGCTTCTATGGCTACACCTTC,-,TRBJ1-2,-,TRBV6-5,14
CASSFQGSTGELFF,TGTGCCAGCAGTTTTCAGGGATCCACCGGGGAGCTGTTTTTT,once,TRBJ2-2,-,TRBV27,14